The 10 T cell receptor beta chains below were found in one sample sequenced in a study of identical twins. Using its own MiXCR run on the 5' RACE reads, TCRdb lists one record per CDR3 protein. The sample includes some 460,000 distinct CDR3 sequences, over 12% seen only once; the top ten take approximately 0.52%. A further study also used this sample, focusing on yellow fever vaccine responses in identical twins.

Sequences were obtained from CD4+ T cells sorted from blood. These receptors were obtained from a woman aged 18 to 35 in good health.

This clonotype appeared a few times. Here the CDR3 DNA reads TGTGCCAGCAGTTACTCAACGGTCGATTACGAGCAGTACTTC. Protein sequence: CASSYSTVDYEQYF. The genes are TRBV6-5 and TRBJ2-7, with D uncertain. This CDR3 has 14 amino acids. CDR1 is MNHEY, CDR2 SVGAGI, per germline. The V end was cut by 0 bases, the J end by 4 bases, with 10 bases between.

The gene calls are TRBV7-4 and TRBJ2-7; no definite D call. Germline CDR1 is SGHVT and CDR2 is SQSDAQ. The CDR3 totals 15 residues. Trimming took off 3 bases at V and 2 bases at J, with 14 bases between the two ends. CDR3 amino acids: CASSLKRTATYEQYF. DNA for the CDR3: TGTGCCAGCAGCTTGAAAAGGACGGCCACCTACGAGCAGTACTTC.

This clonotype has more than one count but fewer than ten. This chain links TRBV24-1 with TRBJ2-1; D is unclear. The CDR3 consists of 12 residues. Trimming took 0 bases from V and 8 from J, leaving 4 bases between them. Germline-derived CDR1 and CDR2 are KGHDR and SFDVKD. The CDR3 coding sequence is TGTGCCACCAGTGATTTGCCCCATGAGCAGTTCTTC. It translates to CATSDLPHEQFF.

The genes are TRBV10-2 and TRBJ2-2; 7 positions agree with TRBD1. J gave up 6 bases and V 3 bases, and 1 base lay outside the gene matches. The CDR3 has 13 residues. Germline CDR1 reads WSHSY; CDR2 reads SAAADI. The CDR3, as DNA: TGCGCCAGCAGTGAAACAGGGGCCGGGGAGCTGTTTTTT. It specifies CASSETGAGELFF.

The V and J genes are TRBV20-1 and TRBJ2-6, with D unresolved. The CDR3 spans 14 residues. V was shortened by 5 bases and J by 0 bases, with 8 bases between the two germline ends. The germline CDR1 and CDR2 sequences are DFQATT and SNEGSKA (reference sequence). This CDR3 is CSASAISGANVLTF. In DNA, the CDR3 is TGCAGTGCTTCAGCCATCTCTGGGGCCAACGTCCTGACTTTC.

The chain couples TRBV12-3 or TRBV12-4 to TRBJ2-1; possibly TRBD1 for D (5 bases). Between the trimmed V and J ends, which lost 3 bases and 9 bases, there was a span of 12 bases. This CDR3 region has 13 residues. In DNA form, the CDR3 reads TGTGCCAGCAGTTTTACCGGTAGGGGTGAGCAGTTCTTC. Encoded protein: CASSFTGRGEQFF.

In DNA form, the CDR3 reads TGTGCCAGCAGTTTAGGTACGGGACAGGGGAATTCACCCCTCCACTTT. It translates to CASSLGTGQGNSPLHF. This chain links TRBV12-3 or TRBV12-4 with TRBJ1-6; 10 bases fit TRBD1. The CDR3 sequence is 16 residues long. V lost 1 base, J lost 7 bases, and 4 bases stayed unmatched.

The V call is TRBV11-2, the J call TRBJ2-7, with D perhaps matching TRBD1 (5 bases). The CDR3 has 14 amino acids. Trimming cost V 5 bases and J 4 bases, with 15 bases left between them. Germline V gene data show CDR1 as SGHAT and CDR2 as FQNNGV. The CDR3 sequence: CASSTLKQAYEQYF. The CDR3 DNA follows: TGTGCCAGCAGCACCCTGAAACAGGCTTACGAGCAGTACTTC.

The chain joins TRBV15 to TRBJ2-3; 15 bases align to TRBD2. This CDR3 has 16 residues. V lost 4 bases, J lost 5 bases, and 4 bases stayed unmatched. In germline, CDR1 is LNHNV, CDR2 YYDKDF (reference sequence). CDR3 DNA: TGTGCCACCAGCAAAGGGACTAGCGGGGGGAAAGATACGCAGTATTTT. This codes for CATSKGTSGGKDTQYF.

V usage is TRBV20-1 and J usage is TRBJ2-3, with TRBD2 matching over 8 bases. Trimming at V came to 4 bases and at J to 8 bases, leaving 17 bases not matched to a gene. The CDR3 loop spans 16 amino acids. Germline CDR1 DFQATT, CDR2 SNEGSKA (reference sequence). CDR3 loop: CSATPIAGRVALTQYF. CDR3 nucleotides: TGCAGTGCTACCCCTATAGCGGGAAGGGTGGCGCTTACGCAGTATTTT.